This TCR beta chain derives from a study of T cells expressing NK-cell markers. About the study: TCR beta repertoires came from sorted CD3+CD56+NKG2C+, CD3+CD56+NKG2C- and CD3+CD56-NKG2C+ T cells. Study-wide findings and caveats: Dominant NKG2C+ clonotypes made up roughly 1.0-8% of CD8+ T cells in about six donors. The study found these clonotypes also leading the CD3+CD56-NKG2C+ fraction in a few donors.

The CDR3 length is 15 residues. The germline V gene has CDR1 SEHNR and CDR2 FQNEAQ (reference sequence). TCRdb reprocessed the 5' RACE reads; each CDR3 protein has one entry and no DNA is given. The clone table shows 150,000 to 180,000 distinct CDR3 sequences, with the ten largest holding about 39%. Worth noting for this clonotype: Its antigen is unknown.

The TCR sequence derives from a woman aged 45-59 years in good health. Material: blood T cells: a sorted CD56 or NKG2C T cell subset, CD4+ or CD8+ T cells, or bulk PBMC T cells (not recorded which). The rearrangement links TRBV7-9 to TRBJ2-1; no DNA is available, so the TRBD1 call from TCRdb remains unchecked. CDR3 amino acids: CASSPLVGNPNEQFF.